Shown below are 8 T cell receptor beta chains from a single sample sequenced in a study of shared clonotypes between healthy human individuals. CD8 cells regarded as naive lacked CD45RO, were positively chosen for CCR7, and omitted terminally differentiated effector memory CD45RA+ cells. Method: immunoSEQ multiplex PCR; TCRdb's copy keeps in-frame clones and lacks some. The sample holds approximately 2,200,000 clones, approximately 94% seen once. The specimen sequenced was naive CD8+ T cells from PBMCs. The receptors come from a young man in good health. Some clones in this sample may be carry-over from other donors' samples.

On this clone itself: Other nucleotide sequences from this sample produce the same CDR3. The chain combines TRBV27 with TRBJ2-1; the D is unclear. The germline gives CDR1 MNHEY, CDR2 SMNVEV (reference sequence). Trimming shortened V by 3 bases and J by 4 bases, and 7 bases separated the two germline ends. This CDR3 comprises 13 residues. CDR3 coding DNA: TGTGCCAGCAGTTTTAGCATTTACAATGAGCAGTTCTTC. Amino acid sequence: CASSFSIYNEQFF.

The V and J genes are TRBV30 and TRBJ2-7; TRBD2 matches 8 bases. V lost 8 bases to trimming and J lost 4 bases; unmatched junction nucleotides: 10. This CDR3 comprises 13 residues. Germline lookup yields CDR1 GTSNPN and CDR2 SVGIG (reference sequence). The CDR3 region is CAATPSGSYEQYF. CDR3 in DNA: TGTGCCGCCACCCCTAGCGGGTCTTACGAGCAGTACTTC.

CDR3 sequence: CASSLGLAGEQFF. As DNA, the CDR3 is TGTGCCAGCAGCTTGGGCCTGGCTGGTGAGCAGTTCTTC. V gene TRBV5-4 combines with J gene TRBJ2-1; no reliable D call. V was clipped by 0 bases and J by 9 bases, with 10 bases between them. Per germline, CDR1 SGHNT and CDR2 YYREEE (reference sequence). This CDR3 contains 13 residues.

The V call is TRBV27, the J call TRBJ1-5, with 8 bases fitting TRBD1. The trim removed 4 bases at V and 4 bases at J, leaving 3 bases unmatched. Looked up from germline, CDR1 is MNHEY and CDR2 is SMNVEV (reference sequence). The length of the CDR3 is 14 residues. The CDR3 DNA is TGTGCCAGCAGTTGGGACAGGAAGAATCAGCCCCAGCATTTT. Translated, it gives CASSWDRKNQPQHF.

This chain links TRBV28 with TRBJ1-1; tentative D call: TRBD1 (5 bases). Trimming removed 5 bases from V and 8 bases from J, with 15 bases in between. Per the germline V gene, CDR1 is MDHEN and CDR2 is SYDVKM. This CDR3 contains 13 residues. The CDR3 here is CASSPPWGMEAFF. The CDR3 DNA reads TGTGCCAGCAGTCCCCCGTGGGGCATGGAAGCTTTCTTT.

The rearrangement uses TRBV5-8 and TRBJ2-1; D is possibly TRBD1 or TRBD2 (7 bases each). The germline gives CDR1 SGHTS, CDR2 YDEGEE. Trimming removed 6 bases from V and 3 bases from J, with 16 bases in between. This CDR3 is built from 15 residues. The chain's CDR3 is CASNGEGAHYNEQFF. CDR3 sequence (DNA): TGTGCCAGCAACGGGGAGGGGGCCCACTACAATGAGCAGTTCTTC.

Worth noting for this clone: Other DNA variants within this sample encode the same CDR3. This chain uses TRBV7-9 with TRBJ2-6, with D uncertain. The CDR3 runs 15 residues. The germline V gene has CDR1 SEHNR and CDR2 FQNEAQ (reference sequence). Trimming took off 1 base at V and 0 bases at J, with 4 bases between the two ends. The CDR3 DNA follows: TGTGCCAGCAGCTTAGTGACCTCTGGGGCCAACGTCCTGACTTTC. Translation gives CASSLVTSGANVLTF.

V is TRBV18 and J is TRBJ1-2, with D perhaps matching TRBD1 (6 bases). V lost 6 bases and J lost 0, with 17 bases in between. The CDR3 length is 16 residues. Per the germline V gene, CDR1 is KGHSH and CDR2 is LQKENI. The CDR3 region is CASSDRQAITNYGYTF. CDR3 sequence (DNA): TGTGCCAGCTCGGACCGACAGGCCATTACTAACTATGGCTACACCTTC.